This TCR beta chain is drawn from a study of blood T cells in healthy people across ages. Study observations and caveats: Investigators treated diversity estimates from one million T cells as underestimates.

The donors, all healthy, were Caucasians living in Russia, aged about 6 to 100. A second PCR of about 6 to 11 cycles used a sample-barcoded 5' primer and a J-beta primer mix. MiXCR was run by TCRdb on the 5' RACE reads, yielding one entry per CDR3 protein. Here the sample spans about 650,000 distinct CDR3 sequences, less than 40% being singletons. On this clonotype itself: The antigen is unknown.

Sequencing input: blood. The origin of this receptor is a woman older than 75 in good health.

The CDR3 is CASSFGALGGELFF. CDR3 bases: TGTGCCAGCAGCTTTGGAGCGCTGGGCGGGGAGCTGTTTTTT. This chain links TRBV7-2 with TRBJ2-2; D is ambiguous. This CDR3 contains 14 residues. V lost 3 bases to trimming and J lost 7 bases, with 12 bases between them. Germline CDR1 is SGHTA and CDR2 is FQGNSA.